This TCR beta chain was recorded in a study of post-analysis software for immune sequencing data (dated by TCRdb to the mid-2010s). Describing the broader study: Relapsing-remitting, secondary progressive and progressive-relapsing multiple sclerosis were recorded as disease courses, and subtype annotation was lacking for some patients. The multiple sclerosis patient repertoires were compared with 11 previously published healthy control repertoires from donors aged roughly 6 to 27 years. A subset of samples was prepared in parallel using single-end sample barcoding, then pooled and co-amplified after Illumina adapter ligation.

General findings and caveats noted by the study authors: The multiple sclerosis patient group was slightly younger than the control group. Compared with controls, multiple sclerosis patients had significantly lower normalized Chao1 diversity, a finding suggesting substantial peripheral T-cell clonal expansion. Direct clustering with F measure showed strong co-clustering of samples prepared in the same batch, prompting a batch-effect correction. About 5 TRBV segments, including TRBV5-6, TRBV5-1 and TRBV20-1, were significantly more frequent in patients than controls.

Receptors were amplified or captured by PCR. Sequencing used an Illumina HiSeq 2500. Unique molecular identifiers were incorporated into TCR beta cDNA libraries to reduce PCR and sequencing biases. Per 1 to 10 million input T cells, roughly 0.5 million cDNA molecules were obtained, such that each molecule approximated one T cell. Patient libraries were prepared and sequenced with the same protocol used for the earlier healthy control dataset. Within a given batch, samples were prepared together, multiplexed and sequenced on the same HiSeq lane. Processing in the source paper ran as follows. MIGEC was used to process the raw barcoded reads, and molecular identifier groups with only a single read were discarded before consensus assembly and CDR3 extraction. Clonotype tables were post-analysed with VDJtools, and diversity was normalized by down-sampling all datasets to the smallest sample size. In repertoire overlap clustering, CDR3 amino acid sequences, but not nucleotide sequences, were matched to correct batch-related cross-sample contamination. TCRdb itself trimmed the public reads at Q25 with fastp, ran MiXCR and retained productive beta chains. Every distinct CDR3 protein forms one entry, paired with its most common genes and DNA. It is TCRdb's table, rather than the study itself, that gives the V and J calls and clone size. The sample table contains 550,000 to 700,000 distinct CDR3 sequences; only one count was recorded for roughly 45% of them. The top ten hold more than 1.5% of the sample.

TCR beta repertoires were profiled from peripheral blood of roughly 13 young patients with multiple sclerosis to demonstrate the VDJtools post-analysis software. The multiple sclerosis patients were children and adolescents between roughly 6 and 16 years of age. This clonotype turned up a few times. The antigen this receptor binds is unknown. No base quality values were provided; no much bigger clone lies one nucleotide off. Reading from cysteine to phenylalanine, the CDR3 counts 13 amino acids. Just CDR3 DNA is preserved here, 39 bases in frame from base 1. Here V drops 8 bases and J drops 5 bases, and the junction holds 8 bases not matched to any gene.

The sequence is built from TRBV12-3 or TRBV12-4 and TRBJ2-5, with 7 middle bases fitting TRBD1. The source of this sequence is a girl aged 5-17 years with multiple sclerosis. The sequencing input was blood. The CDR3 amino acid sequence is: CASGYGQAETQYF. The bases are TGTGCCAGCGGCTATGGACAGGCTGAGACCCAGTACTTC.